Each of the 5 T cell receptor beta chains below was sequenced from the same sample in a study of cytomegalovirus exposure and HLA in healthy donors. The method was immunoSEQ multiplex PCR; TCRdb's version includes in-frame clones alone and lacks a portion of them. This sample has fewer than 400,000 clones, with approximately 90% found just once. Sequencing used PBMCs. These receptors were obtained from a woman between 18 and 29 years old in good health and CMV-seronegative.

V usage is TRBV9 and J usage is TRBJ1-3; TRBD1 matches 10 bases. V shed 0 bases, J shed 2 bases, and the junction held 5 bases outside the gene matches. CDR3 length: 17 amino acids. Per germline, CDR1 SGDLS and CDR2 YYNGEE. CDR3 protein: CASSVASGQGPGNTIYF. In nucleotides, the CDR3 is TGTGCCAGCAGCGTAGCTTCGGGACAGGGGCCTGGAAACACCATATATTTT.

This clone occurred a few times. This chain joins TRBV18 and TRBJ2-1; 10 bases align to TRBD1. Losses at the gene ends were 4 bases for V and 2 bases for J; bases not matched to a gene: 2. Germline CDR1 KGHSH, CDR2 LQKENI. The CDR3 spans 15 residues. CDR3 residues: CASSRGQGTYNEQFF. The CDR3 nucleotides read TGTGCCAGCTCACGGGGACAGGGGACCTACAATGAGCAGTTCTTC.

The V gene is TRBV2, the J gene TRBJ2-1, with a tentative D call TRBD2 (5 bases). Germline V gene lookup returns CDR1 SNHLY and CDR2 FYNNEI. The CDR3 extends over 16 amino acids. Trimming removed 7 bases at V and 0 bases at J, with 16 bases between. The chain's CDR3 is CASIGGSVGSYNEQFF. The CDR3 DNA reads as TGTGCCAGCATAGGAGGTAGCGTCGGCTCCTACAATGAGCAGTTCTTC.

This clone occurred once. The V call is TRBV5-1, the J call TRBJ1-4; 9 bases line up with TRBD1. Germline CDR1 and CDR2: SGHRS and YFSETQ. The CDR3 length is 18 residues. Trimming cost V 4 bases and J 4 bases; bases outside gene matches: 14. CDR3 loop: CASSTGQGFWFDNEKLFF. The CDR3 DNA is TGCGCCAGCAGCACGGGACAGGGCTTTTGGTTTGATAATGAAAAACTGTTTTTT.

In DNA form, the CDR3 reads TGTGCCAGCTCACCCGCCCTACTAGCGGGAGGGCCGTACGAGCAGTACTTC. Translated, it gives CASSPALLAGGPYEQYF. The gene calls are TRBV18 and TRBJ2-7; 13 nucleotides line up with TRBD2. Trimming took 3 bases from V and 4 from J; bases not matched to a gene: 9. This CDR3 is 17 amino acids long. Germline CDR1 reads KGHSH; CDR2 reads LQKENI.